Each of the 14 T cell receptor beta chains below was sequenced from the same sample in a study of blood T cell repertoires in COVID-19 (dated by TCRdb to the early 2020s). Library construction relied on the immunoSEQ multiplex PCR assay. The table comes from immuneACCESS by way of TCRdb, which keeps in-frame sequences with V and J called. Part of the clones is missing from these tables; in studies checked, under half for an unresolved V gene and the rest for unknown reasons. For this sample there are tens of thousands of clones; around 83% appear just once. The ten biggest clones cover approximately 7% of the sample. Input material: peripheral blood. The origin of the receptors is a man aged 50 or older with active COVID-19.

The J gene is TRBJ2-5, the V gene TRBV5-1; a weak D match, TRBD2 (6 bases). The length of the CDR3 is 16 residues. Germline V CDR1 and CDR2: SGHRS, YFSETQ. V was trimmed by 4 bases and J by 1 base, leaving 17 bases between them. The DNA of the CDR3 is TGCGCCAGCAGCCCCGCCCTCGCGGGGAGCCAAGAGACCCAGTACTTC. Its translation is CASSPALAGSQETQYF.

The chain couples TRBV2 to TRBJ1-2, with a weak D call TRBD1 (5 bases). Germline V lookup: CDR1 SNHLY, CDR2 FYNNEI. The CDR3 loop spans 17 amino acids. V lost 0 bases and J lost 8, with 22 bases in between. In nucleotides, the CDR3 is TGTGCCAGCAGTGAAGCGCTTGGCTCGGGGACCCGGGGGGGCTACACCTTC. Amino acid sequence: CASSEALGSGTRGGYTF.

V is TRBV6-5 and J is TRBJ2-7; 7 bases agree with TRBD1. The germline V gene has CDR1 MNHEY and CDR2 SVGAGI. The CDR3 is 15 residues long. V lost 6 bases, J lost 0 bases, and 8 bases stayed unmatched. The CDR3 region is CASRPTGFSSYEQYF. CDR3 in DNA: TGTGCCAGCAGACCGACAGGGTTTTCCTCCTACGAGCAGTACTTC.

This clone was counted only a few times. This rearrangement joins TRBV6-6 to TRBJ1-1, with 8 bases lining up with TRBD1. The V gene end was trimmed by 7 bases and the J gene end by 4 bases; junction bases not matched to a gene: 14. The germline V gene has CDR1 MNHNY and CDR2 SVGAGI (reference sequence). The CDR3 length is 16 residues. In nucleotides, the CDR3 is TGTGCCAGCAAAAGGTTTCAGGGGGCGGAGGGCACTGAAGCTTTCTTT. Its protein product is CASKRFQGAEGTEAFF.

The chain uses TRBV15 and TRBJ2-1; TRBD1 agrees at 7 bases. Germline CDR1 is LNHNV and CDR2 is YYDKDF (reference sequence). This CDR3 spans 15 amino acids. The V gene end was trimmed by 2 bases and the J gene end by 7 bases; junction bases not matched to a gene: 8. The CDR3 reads CATSRPSTGLNEQFF. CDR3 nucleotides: TGTGCCACCAGCAGACCATCGACAGGGCTAAATGAGCAGTTCTTC.

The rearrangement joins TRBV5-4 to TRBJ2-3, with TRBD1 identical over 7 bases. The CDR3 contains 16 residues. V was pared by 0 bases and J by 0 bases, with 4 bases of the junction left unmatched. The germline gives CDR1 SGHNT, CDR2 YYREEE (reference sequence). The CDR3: CASSLGGTASTDTQYF. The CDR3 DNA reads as TGTGCCAGCAGCTTGGGGGGGACAGCGAGCACAGATACGCAGTATTTT. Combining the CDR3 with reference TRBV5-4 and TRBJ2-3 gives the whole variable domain ETGVTQSPTHLIKTRGQQVTLRCSSQSGHNTVSWYQQALGQGPQFIFQYYREEENGRGNFPPRFSGLQFPNYSSELNVNALELDDSALYLCASSLGGTASTDTQYFGPGTRLTVL.

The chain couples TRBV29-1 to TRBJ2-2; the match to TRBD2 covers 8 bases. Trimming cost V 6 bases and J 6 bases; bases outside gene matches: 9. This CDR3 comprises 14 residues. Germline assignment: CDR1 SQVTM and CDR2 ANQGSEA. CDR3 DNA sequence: TGCAGCGTGACCCACACTAGCGGAGCCGGGGAGCTGTTTTTT. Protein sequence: CSVTHTSGAGELFF.

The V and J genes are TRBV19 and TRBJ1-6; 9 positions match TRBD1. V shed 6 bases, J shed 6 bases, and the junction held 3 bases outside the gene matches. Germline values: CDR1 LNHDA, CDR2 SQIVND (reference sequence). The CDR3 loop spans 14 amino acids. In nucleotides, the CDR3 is TGTGCCAGTAGGCTGGGACAGGGTAATTCACCCCTCCACTTT. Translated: CASRLGQGNSPLHF.

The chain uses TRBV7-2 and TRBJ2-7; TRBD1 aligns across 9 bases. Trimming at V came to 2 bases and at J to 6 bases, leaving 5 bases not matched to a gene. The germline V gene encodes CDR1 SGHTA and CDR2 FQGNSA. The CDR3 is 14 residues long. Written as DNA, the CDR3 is TGTGCCAGCAGCTTATTTGGGACAGGGTTCGAGCAGTACGTC. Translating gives CASSLFGTGFEQYV.

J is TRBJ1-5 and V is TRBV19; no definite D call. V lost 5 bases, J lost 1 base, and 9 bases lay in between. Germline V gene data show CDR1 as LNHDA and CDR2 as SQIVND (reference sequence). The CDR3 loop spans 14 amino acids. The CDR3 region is CASSRTGSNQPQHF. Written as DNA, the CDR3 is TGTGCCAGTAGTCGGACTGGGAGCAATCAGCCCCAGCATTTT.

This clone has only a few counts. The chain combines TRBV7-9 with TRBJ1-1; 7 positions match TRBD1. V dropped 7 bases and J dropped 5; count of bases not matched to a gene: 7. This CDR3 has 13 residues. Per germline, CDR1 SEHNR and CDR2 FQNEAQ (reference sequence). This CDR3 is CASNRGMGTEAFF. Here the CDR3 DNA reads TGTGCCAGCAACAGGGGTATGGGTACTGAAGCTTTCTTT.

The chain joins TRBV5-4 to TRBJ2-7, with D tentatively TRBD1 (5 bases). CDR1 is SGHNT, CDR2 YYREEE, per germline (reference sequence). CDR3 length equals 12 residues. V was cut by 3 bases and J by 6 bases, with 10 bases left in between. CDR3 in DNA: TGTGCCAGCAGCTCCCCTGGGGCCGAGCAGTACTTC. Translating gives CASSSPGAEQYF. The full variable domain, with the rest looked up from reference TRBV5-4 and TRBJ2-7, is ETGVTQSPTHLIKTRGQQVTLRCSSQSGHNTVSWYQQALGQGPQFIFQYYREEENGRGNFPPRFSGLQFPNYSSELNVNALELDDSALYLCASSSPGAEQYFGPGTRLTVT.

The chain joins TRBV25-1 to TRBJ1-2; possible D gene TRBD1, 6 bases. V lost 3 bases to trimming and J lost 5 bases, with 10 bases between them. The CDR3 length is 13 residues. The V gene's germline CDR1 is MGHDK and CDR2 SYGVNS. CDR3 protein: CASSDNRAYGYTF. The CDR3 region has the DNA TGTGCCAGCAGTGATAACAGGGCATATGGCTACACCTTC.

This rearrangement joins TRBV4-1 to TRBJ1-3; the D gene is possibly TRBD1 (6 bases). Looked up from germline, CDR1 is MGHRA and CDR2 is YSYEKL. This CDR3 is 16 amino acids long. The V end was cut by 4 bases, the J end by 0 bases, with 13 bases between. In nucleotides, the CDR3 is TGCGCCAGCAGCCCATCAGGGGCAAGCTCTGGAAACACCATATATTTT. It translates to CASSPSGASSGNTIYF.